A selection of T cell receptor beta chains follows, all from one sample in a study of vaccination and CD4 T cells after COVID-19. From the PCR reads, TCRdb called clonotypes with MiXCR, one entry per CDR3 protein. The profile shows about 21,000 distinct CDR3 sequences, 60% of them singletons. The starting material was CD4+ T cells from blood, obtained after SARS-CoV-2 vaccination. The source is a human donor who had recovered from COVID-19. The CDR3 runs from the conserved cysteine through the conserved F or W. A D gene is named only where the DNA matches it firmly. Only some rows state a clone size, as once, few, many or a class for expanded clones.

v_call	cdr3_length	j_call	d_call	clone_size	cdr3_nt	cdr3_aa
TRBV28	15	TRBJ2-7	NA	once	TGTGCCAGCCAACCGACCAGCGGGCCTTCCTACGAGCAGTACTTC	CASQPTSGPSYEQYF
TRBV7-6	14	TRBJ2-2	NA	NA	TGTGCCAGCAGCGCTACCCCCGGCACCGGGGAGCTGTTTTTT	CASSATPGTGELFF
TRBV20-1	14	TRBJ2-2	TRBD1	few	TGCAGTGCTAGAGCGGGACAGGGGGCCGGGGAGCTGTTTTTT	CSARAGQGAGELFF
TRBV4-2	13	TRBJ2-5	NA	NA	TGTGCCAGCAGCCAAGATGAGGGGGGGACCCAGTACTTC	CASSQDEGGTQYF
TRBV20-1	17	TRBJ2-6	NA	NA	TGCAGTGCTAGAGGTCCCGGAACCTACTCTGGGGCCAACGTCCTGACTTTC	CSARGPGTYSGANVLTF
TRBV7-8	15	TRBJ1-4	TRBD1	NA	TGTGCCAGCAGCGCCCGTCGGGACAGGGGAGAAAAACTGTTTTTT	CASSARRDRGEKLFF
TRBV30	15	TRBJ1-5	TRBD1	few	TGTGCCTGGAGTGTGGGACAGAGTAGCAATCAGCCCCAGCATTTT	CAWSVGQSSNQPQHF
TRBV2	14	TRBJ1-6	NA	few	TGTGCCAGCAGGATAGGGGTGGATAATTCACCCCTCCACTTT	CASRIGVDNSPLHF
TRBV7-8	15	TRBJ1-2	TRBD1	NA	TGTGCCAGCAGCGCCCGGACAGGGAATGCCGGTGGCTACACCTTC	CASSARTGNAGGYTF
TRBV7-2	16	TRBJ1-6	TRBD1	once	TGTGCCAGCAGCTTAGGAGGGACAGGGAGTGATTCACCCCTCCACTTT	CASSLGGTGSDSPLHF
TRBV6-5	15	TRBJ2-4	NA	NA	TGTGCCAGCAGTTACGACCACAGGGAACTGGCCATTCAGTACTTC	CASSYDHRELAIQYF
TRBV29-1	15	TRBJ2-7	TRBD2	NA	TGCAGCGTTCGTCCGGGACTAGCGGGAAACTACGAGCAGTACTTC	CSVRPGLAGNYEQYF
TRBV6-1	15	TRBJ1-1	NA	NA	TGTGCCAGCAGGAAAAATAGACAGCCGAACACTGAAGCTTTCTTT	CASRKNRQPNTEAFF
TRBV28	14	TRBJ2-1	TRBD2	NA	TGTGCCAGCAGCTCTAGCGGAGACGACAATGAGCAGTTCTTC	CASSSSGDDNEQFF
TRBV6-5	20	TRBJ2-2	TRBD2	NA	TGTGCCAGCAGTTACTCGAACGGGTTCAAACTAGCGGGAAACACCGGGGAGCTGTTTTTT	CASSYSNGFKLAGNTGELFF
TRBV19	17	TRBJ2-3	TRBD2	NA	TGTGCCAGTAGTGCCGGGGGGGGAAGAAGGGGCACAGATACGCAGTATTTT	CASSAGGGRRGTDTQYF
TRBV20-1	15	TRBJ2-1	TRBD1	NA	TGCAGTGCTTCAACATGGACAGGGGCCTACAATGAGCAGTTCTTC	CSASTWTGAYNEQFF
TRBV10-3	16	TRBJ2-2	TRBD2	few	TGTGCCATCGTGTTTAATGGACTAGAGGCGACCGGGGAGCTGTTTTTT	CAIVFNGLEATGELFF
TRBV6-1	15	TRBJ1-5	NA	NA	TGTGCCAGCAGTCCCGGTCGTATGGGCAATCAGCCCCAGCATTTT	CASSPGRMGNQPQHF
TRBV28	12	TRBJ1-6	NA	few	TGTGCCAGCCGAAAGGGGGATTCACCCCTCCACTTT	CASRKGDSPLHF
TRBV6-1	13	TRBJ2-2	NA	NA	TGTGCCACCGGCAGAAGACAGACCGGGGAGCTGTTTTTT	CATGRRQTGELFF
TRBV24-1	18	TRBJ2-5	NA	NA	TGTGCCACCAGTGATTCGACCGGTGGTGTGAAGTACCAAGAGACCCAGTACTTC	CATSDSTGGVKYQETQYF
TRBV2	14	TRBJ1-2	NA	NA	TGTGCCAGCAGTGAGGATCAGGGGAGCTATGGCTACACCTTC	CASSEDQGSYGYTF
TRBV20-1	15	TRBJ1-1	NA	few	TGCAGTGCTAGCGGTCAGCTTACCGTGAACACTGAAGCTTTCTTT	CSASGQLTVNTEAFF
TRBV5-1	14	TRBJ1-2	TRBD1	NA	TGCGCCAGCAGCTCGTTCATGGGACAGGATGGCTACACCTTC	CASSSFMGQDGYTF
TRBV19	14	TRBJ2-5	TRBD2	NA	TGTGCCAGTAGTCCTAGCGGGGCTCAAGAGACCCAGTACTTC	CASSPSGAQETQYF
TRBV19	12	TRBJ2-7	NA	NA	TGTGCCAGTAGTAACCGATACTACGAGCAGTACTTC	CASSNRYYEQYF
TRBV24-1	14	TRBJ2-3	NA	NA	TGTGCCACCAGTGAGTTGGCAGGGTTGGATACGCAGTATTTT	CATSELAGLDTQYF
TRBV5-1	16	TRBJ2-5	NA	NA	TGCGCCAGCAGCGCGGGACTCTTAGTAACCTCAGAGACCCAGTACTTC	CASSAGLLVTSETQYF
TRBV7-9	14	TRBJ2-7	TRBD1	NA	TGTGCCAGCAGCACCGTGGGACAGGACTACGAGCAGTACTTC	CASSTVGQDYEQYF
TRBV6-5	14	TRBJ1-3	NA	NA	TGTGCCAGCAGTTACACGGGACTCGGAAACACCATATATTTT	CASSYTGLGNTIYF
TRBV19	11	TRBJ1-2	NA	NA	TGTGCCAGTAGTAAAGCTGATGGCTACACCTTC	CASSKADGYTF
TRBV7-9	15	TRBJ2-3	NA	NA	TGTGCCAGCAGCTCCAACTATCCTAGCACAGATACGCAGTATTTT	CASSSNYPSTDTQYF